This TCR beta chain was sequenced for a study of OX40 agonist ivuxolimab in advanced cancers. Study-wide background: Checkpoint inhibitors had been given previously to approximately 40% of patients. Whole-study results and caveats: Partial responders at 0.1-3.0 mg/kg showed near-lowest clonal expansion.

Sequencing was performed with immunoSEQ multiplex PCR; in TCRdb, only in-frame clones are kept and a portion is missing. The sample holds 100,000 or so clones, 70% to 90% seen once. Germline loops: CDR1 SGHTA, CDR2 FQGNSA. The CDR3 sequence is 16 residues long. Trimming cost V 0 bases and J 4 bases; bases outside gene matches: 9. Concerning this clone itself: Its target is not known.

The origin of this receptor is an adult with an advanced solid tumor such as melanoma, head and neck, liver or kidney cancer. This sample comprised CD4+ or CD8+ T cells sorted from blood, obtained in a trial of the OX40 agonist ivuxolimab. The chain carries TRBV7-2 and TRBJ2-7; 7 bases agree with TRBD2. This CDR3 reads CASSLAASNSGYEQYF. CDR3 in DNA: TGTGCCAGCAGCTTAGCCGCCTCGAATAGCGGGTACGAGCAGTACTTC. The full variable domain, its missing parts supplied by reference TRBV7-2 and TRBJ2-7, is GAGVSQSPSNKVTEKGKDVELRCDPISGHTALYWYRQSLGQGLEFLIYFQGNSAPDKSGLPSDRFSAERTGGSVSTLTIQRTQQEDSAVYLCASSLAASNSGYEQYFGPGTRLTVT.